Listed below are T cell receptor beta chains from one sample, sequenced in a study of T cell responses to AZD1222 COVID-19 vaccine. The table came from immunoSEQ multiplex PCR; TCRdb's copy has only in-frame clones and leaves some out. The sample lists approximately 110,000 clones; 92% were seen once. Sequenced here: peripheral blood, sampled on day 0 of AZD1222 vaccination. The receptors were gathered from an adult in good health. The CDR3 runs from the conserved cysteine through the conserved F or W.

j_gene,len,v_gene,CDR3aa
TRBJ1-1,14,TRBV4-2,CASSLKQGGDEAFF
TRBJ1-1,13,TRBV11-3,CASSAYRDTEAFF
TRBJ2-4,16,TRBV28,CASTNSGLLAKNIQYF
TRBJ1-1,12,TRBV7-8,CASSLVNTEAFF
TRBJ2-7,14,TRBV27,CASRRDRNSWEQYF
TRBJ1-2,14,TRBV18,CASSPGQADYGYTF
TRBJ1-2,15,TRBV28,CASSSGGATYYGYTF
TRBJ2-3,15,TRBV19,CASQRREGGSDTQYF
TRBJ1-1,12,TRBV30,CAWKLASTEAFF
TRBJ2-7,14,TRBV6-6,CASRPGQPNYEQYF
TRBJ2-3,16,TRBV7-2,CASSLSPSGGTDTQYF
TRBJ2-5,16,TRBV27,CASSYRRGLVGETQYF